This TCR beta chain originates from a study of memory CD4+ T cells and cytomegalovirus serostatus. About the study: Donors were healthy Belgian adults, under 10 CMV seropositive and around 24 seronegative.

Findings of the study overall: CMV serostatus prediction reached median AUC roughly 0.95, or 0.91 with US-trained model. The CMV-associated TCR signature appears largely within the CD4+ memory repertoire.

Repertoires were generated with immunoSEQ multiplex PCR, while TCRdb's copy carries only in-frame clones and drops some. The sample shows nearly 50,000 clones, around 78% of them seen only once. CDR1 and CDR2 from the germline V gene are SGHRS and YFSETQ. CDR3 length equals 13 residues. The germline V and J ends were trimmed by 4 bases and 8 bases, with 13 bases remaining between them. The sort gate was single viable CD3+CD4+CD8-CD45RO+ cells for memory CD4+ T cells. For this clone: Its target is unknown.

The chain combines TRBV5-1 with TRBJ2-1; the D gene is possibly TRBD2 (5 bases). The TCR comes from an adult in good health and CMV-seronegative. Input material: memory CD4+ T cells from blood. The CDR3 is CASSRERGHEQFF. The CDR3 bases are TGCGCCAGCAGCCGGGAACGAGGCCATGAGCAGTTCTTC.